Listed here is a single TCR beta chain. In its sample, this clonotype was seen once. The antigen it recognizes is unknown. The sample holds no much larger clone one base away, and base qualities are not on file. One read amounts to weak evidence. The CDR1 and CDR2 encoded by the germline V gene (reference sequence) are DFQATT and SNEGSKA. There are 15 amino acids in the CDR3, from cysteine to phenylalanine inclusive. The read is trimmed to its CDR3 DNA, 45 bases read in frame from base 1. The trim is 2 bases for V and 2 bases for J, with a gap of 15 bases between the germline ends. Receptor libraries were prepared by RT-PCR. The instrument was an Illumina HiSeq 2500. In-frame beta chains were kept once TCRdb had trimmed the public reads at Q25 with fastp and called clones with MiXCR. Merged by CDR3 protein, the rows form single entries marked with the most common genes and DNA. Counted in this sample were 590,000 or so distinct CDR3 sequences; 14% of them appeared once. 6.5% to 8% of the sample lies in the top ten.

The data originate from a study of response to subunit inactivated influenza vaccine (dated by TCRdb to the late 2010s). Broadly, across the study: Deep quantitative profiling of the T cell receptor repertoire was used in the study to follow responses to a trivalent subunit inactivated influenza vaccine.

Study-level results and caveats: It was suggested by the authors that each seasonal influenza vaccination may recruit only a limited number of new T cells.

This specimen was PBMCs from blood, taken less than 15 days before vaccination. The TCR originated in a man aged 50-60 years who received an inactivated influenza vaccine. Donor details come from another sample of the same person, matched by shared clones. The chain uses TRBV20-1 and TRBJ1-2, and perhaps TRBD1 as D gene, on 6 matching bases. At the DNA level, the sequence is TGCAGTGCTAGACACTCACAGGGTAGCAACTATGGCTACACCTTC. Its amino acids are CSARHSQGSNYGYTF.